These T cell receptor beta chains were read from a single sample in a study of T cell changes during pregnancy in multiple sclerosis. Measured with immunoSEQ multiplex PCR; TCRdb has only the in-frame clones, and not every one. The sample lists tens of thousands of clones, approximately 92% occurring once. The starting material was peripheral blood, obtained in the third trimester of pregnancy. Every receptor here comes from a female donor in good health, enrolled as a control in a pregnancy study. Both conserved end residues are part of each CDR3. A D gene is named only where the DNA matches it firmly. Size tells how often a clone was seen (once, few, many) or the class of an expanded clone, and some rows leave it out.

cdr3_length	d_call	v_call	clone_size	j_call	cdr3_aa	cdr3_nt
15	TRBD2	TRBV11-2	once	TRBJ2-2	CASSLGSSGDGELFF	TGTGCCAGCAGCTTGGGATCTAGCGGGGACGGGGAGCTGTTTTTT
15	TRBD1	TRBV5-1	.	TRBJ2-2	CASRGQGANTGELFF	TGCGCCAGCAGGGGACAGGGGGCCAACACCGGGGAGCTGTTTTTT
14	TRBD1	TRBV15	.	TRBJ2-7	CATSRGWTGDEQYF	TGTGCCACCAGCAGAGGATGGACAGGGGACGAGCAGTACTTC
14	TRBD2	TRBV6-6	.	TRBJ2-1	CASSSLAGGSEQFF	TGTGCCAGCAGTTCCCTAGCGGGAGGGAGTGAGCAGTTCTTC
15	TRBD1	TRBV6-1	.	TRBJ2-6	CAIGDSNSGANVLTF	TGTGCCATCGGGGACAGCAACTCTGGGGCCAACGTCCTGACTTTC
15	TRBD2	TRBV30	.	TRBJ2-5	CAWSVLAGGTETQYF	TGTGCCTGGAGTGTACTAGCGGGAGGGACGGAGACCCAGTACTTC
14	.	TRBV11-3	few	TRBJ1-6	CASSLGGNDSPLHF	TGTGCCAGCAGCTTAGGAGGTAACGATTCACCCCTCCACTTT
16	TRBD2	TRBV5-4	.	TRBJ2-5	CASSRSGGGGLETQYF	TGTGCCAGCAGCCGGTCGGGCGGGGGTGGGTTGGAGACCCAGTACTTC
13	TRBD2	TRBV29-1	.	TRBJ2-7	CSVAASGNYEQYF	TGCAGCGTTGCGGCTAGCGGGAACTACGAGCAGTACTTC
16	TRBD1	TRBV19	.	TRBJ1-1	CASTKWGTDGDTEAFF	TGTGCCAGTACCAAATGGGGGACAGACGGGGACACTGAAGCTTTCTTT
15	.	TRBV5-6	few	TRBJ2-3	CASSFGGRLTDTQYF	TGTGCCAGCAGCTTCGGGGGACGCCTCACAGATACGCAGTATTTT
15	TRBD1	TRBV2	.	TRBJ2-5	CASRNRGLGEETQYF	TGTGCCAGCAGAAACAGGGGGCTAGGGGAAGAGACCCAGTACTTC
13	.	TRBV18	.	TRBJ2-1	CASSPPAGDEQFF	TGTGCCAGCTCACCCCCTGCCGGGGATGAGCAGTTCTTC
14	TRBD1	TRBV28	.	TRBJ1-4	CASSSQGVNEKLFF	TGTGCCAGCAGTTCACAGGGGGTTAATGAAAAACTGTTTTTT
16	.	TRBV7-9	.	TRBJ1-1	CASLSLTAYMNTEAFF	TGTGCCAGCCTCTCCTTGACAGCTTACATGAACACTGAAGCTTTCTTT
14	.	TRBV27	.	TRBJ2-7	CASSFSGQTYEQYF	TGTGCCAGCAGTTTTTCCGGACAGACCTACGAGCAGTACTTC
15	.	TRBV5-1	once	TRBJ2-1	CASSLSGGAYNEQFF	TGCGCCAGCAGCTTGTCTGGGGGGGCTTACAATGAGCAGTTCTTC
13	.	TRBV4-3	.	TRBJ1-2	CASSPERDYGYTF	TGCGCCAGCAGCCCAGAGAGGGACTATGGCTACACCTTC